The 4 T cell receptor beta chains below come from one sample, sequenced in a study of blood T cell repertoires in COVID-19. Measured with immunoSEQ multiplex PCR; TCRdb has only the in-frame clones, and not every one. The sample has over 200,000 clones; around 90% are singletons. Source material: peripheral blood. The receptors originated from a man aged 30 to 39 with COVID-19, enrolled during active disease.

This chain uses TRBV3-1 (or the pseudogene TRBV3-2) with TRBJ2-5; TRBD1 aligns across 7 bases. V shed 4 bases and J 4 bases; nucleotides not matched to a gene: 18. CDR1 and CDR2 from the germline V gene are LGHDT and YNNKEL (reference sequence). CDR3 size: 18 residues. The CDR3 DNA is TGTGCCAGCAGCCCCCGTATAGGCGTCCCCAGGGGGTCAGAGACCCAGTACTTC. This sequence encodes CASSPRIGVPRGSETQYF.

The V call is TRBV7-2, the J call TRBJ1-5; a weak D match, TRBD1 (6 bases). Between the trimmed V and J ends, which lost 5 bases and 0 bases, there was a span of 14 bases. CDR1 and CDR2 (germline): SGHTA, FQGNSA. CDR3 length equals 16 residues. The CDR3 DNA follows: TGTGCCAGCAGCAACGGACAGACTAATAGCAATCAGCCCCAGCATTTT. Translating gives CASSNGQTNSNQPQHF.

CDR3 bases: TGTGCCAGCAGCTACGGGACAGGGGGTTTCTACGAGCAGTACTTC. As protein: CASSYGTGGFYEQYF. This chain joins TRBV6-5 and TRBJ2-7, with TRBD1 matching 11 bases. Germline CDR1 MNHEY, CDR2 SVGAGI. With V trimmed by 6 bases and J by 3 bases, 7 bases remained unmatched. CDR3 length: 15 residues.

As DNA, the CDR3 is TGCGCCAGCAGCTTGGGCCAGGTCGAATTTGGCTACACCTTC. This gives the protein CASSLGQVEFGYTF. The rearrangement links TRBV5-1 to TRBJ1-2; D is uncertain. Germline V gene lookup returns CDR1 SGHRS and CDR2 YFSETQ. The V end was cut by 0 bases, the J end by 7 bases, with 13 bases between. This CDR3 contains 14 residues.